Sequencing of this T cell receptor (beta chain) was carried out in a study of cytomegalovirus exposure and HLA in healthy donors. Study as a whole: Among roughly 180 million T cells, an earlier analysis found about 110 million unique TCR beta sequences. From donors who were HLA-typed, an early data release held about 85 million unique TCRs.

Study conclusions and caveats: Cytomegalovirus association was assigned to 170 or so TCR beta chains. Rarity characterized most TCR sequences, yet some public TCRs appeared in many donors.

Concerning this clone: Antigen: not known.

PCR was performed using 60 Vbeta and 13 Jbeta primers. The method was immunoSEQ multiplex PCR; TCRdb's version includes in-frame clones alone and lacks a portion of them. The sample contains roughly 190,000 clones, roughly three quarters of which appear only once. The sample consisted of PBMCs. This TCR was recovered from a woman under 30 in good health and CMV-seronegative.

This CDR3 is CASSPGQGGDEQYF. The CDR3 bases are TGTGCCAGCAGCCCAGGACAGGGTGGGGACGAGCAGTACTTC. V gene TRBV4-2 combines with J gene TRBJ2-7; 8 nucleotides align to TRBD1. CDR3 length: 14 residues. Germline V gene lookup returns CDR1 LGHNA and CDR2 YNFKEQ. V was pared by 4 bases and J by 5 bases, with 7 bases of the junction left unmatched.